This T cell receptor beta chain was observed in a study of shared clonotypes between healthy human individuals. Across the study: The donor pool was made up of a couple of women and three men aged 18 to 49.

Between the trimmed V and J ends, which lost 6 bases and 0 bases, there was a span of 15 bases. CDR3 size: 16 residues. Germline loops: CDR1 MNHEY, CDR2 SMNVEV (reference sequence). The assay was immunoSEQ multiplex PCR, and TCRdb's table has in-frame clones only and misses some. The sample has 2.3 million or so clones; approximately 95% are singletons. The rearrangement joins TRBV27 to TRBJ2-4; a weak D match, TRBD1 (5 bases). This clonotype was sampled from a man in his late teens or twenties in good health. Some clones in this sample may be carry-over from other donors' samples. The specimen sequenced was naive CD4+ T cells from PBMCs. Subset here: CD45RA+ positively selected. The CDR3 DNA follows: TGTGCCAGCAGCTCGGCCGGTCAGGGAGCCAAAAACATTCAGTACTTC. This sequence encodes CASSSAGQGAKNIQYF.